These T cell receptor beta chains were read from a single sample in a study of T cell changes during pregnancy in multiple sclerosis. TCRdb's copy holds only in-frame clones and misses some; the assay was immunoSEQ multiplex PCR. The sample comprises tens of thousands of clones, over 80% of which are singletons, and about 2.2% rests with the top ten. The source material was peripheral blood, sampled before pregnancy. All receptors derive from a female donor with multiple sclerosis, enrolled in a pregnancy study. CDR3s include the opening cysteine and the closing phenylalanine or tryptophan. The D gene is left open where the match is weak. Size values are once, few and many counts, or a class for expanded clones, and some rows have none.

TRBV7-2	NA	once	TRBJ2-7	15	TGTGCCAGCAGCCCCCAGGCTGGCTGGGGAGGCGAGCAGTACTTC	CASSPQAGWGGEQYF
TRBV6-6	TRBD2	NA	TRBJ2-1	14	TGTGCCAGCAGATACCTAGCGGGAGGTTCTGAGCAGTTCTTC	CASRYLAGGSEQFF
TRBV5-4	NA	NA	TRBJ2-7	14	TGTGCCAGCAGCTTGGTCTTGTTCCCCCACGAGCAGTACTTC	CASSLVLFPHEQYF
TRBV10-3	NA	NA	TRBJ2-7	13	TGTGCCATCGGGGGGGGGACAGGCTACGAGCAGTACTTC	CAIGGGTGYEQYF
TRBV9	TRBD2	NA	TRBJ2-3	17	TGTGCCAGCAGCGTAGATGGACTAGCGGGCCTCCTCGATACGCAGTATTTT	CASSVDGLAGLLDTQYF
TRBV11-3	TRBD2	NA	TRBJ2-3	20	TGTGCCAGCAGCTTCCCGCCGGGGGGGCAAAGAGGAAAGGATACAGATACGCAGTATTTT	CASSFPPGGQRGKDTDTQYF
TRBV11-3	TRBD2	NA	TRBJ2-7	15	TGTGCCAGCAGCTTAGGCGGGGGAAGCTCCTACGAGCAGTACTTC	CASSLGGGSSYEQYF
TRBV6-1	TRBD2	NA	TRBJ2-5	18	TGTGCCAGCAGGGAAGGTGCTATTACAGCGGGAGTGGGAGAGACCCAGTACTTC	CASREGAITAGVGETQYF
TRBV19	TRBD2	NA	TRBJ2-1	15	TGTGCCAGTAGTGTGGGACTAGCGGACTACAATGAGCAGTTCTTC	CASSVGLADYNEQFF
TRBV7-9	NA	NA	TRBJ2-7	13	TGTGCCAGCAGCTTAGCGCCAGGGAACGAGCAGTACTTC	CASSLAPGNEQYF
TRBV27	NA	NA	TRBJ1-2	11	TGTGCCAGCAGTCGGGGACTTGACTACACCTTC	CASSRGLDYTF
TRBV28	TRBD1	NA	TRBJ1-1	16	TGTGCCAGCAGTGCCCCCCGGACAGGTAAAAAATTTGAAGCTTTCTTT	CASSAPRTGKKFEAFF
TRBV28	TRBD1	NA	TRBJ2-7	12	TGTGCCAGCAGCTCAGACAGGGTCGAGCAGTACTTC	CASSSDRVEQYF
TRBV19	TRBD2	NA	TRBJ2-2	17	TGTGCCAGTAGTCTCTGGACTAGCGGGAGTACGAGCGGGGAGCTGTTTTTT	CASSLWTSGSTSGELFF
TRBV15	NA	NA	TRBJ1-1	13	TGTGCCACCAGCACAGGGGCGAACACTGAAGCTTTCTTT	CATSTGANTEAFF
TRBV4-3	NA	NA	TRBJ1-1	15	TGCGCCAGCAGCCAAGATAGCGGGTCAACGACTGAAGCTTTCTTT	CASSQDSGSTTEAFF
TRBV19	TRBD2	NA	TRBJ2-2	18	TGTGCCAGTAGTATGTTTCTACCGGGACTAGCTCAGTCCGGGGAGCTGTTTTTT	CASSMFLPGLAQSGELFF